A selection of T cell receptor beta chains follows, all from one sample in a study of technical replicates of blood from four donors. The table came from immunoSEQ multiplex PCR; TCRdb's copy has only in-frame clones and leaves some out. The repertoire includes over 60,000 clones, nearly 90% of them detected once, and about 5% sits in the top ten. The sequencing input was PBMCs. The source is a human donor in good health. Some clones in this sample may be carry-over from other donors' samples. Both conserved end residues are part of each CDR3. Fields, in order: J gene, V gene, clone size, D gene, CDR3 protein, CDR3 DNA. The D gene is left open where the match is weak. Clone sizes are given selectively: once, few, many, or a class where the clone is expanded.

j_call: TRBJ2-5; v_call: TRBV4-3; clone_size: NA; d_call: TRBD2; cdr3_aa: CASSLTSGKETQYF; cdr3_nt: TGCGCCAGCAGCCTAACTAGCGGGAAAGAGACCCAGTACTTC
j_call: TRBJ2-1; v_call: TRBV18; clone_size: NA; d_call: NA; cdr3_aa: CASSPLDRYNEQFF; cdr3_nt: TGTGCCAGCTCACCACTCGACAGATACAATGAGCAGTTCTTC
j_call: TRBJ2-6; v_call: TRBV7-3; clone_size: NA; d_call: NA; cdr3_aa: CASSPQGTSSGANVLTF; cdr3_nt: TGTGCCAGCAGCCCCCAGGGGACCTCCTCTGGGGCCAACGTCCTGACTTTC
j_call: TRBJ2-1; v_call: TRBV5-1; clone_size: NA; d_call: TRBD2; cdr3_aa: CASSGSGGYNEQFF; cdr3_nt: TGCGCCAGCAGCGGTAGCGGGGGTTACAATGAGCAGTTCTTC
j_call: TRBJ2-1; v_call: TRBV5-1; clone_size: NA; d_call: TRBD2; cdr3_aa: CASSLALIAGHEQFF; cdr3_nt: TGCGCCAGCAGCTTGGCCCTTATAGCGGGGCATGAGCAGTTCTTC
j_call: TRBJ2-7; v_call: TRBV11-1; clone_size: NA; d_call: TRBD1; cdr3_aa: CASSLDRDRDVEQYF; cdr3_nt: TGTGCCAGCAGCCTAGACCGGGACAGGGACGTCGAGCAGTACTTC
j_call: TRBJ2-7; v_call: TRBV4-3; clone_size: NA; d_call: TRBD1; cdr3_aa: CASSQEDRGRSYEQYF; cdr3_nt: TGCGCCAGCAGCCAAGAAGACAGGGGCCGGTCCTACGAGCAGTACTTC
j_call: TRBJ2-3; v_call: TRBV7-8; clone_size: few; d_call: TRBD1; cdr3_aa: CASNARGQGVHTQYF; cdr3_nt: TGTGCCAGCAACGCCCGAGGGCAGGGGGTACATACGCAGTATTTT
j_call: TRBJ1-2; v_call: TRBV9; clone_size: NA; d_call: NA; cdr3_aa: CASSPGRYGYTF; cdr3_nt: TGTGCCAGCAGCCCCGGGAGGTATGGCTACACCTTC
j_call: TRBJ1-6; v_call: TRBV6-5; clone_size: few; d_call: NA; cdr3_aa: CASSSTERSPLHF; cdr3_nt: TGTGCCAGCAGTTCGACAGAGAGGTCACCCCTCCACTTT
j_call: TRBJ1-2; v_call: TRBV5-4; clone_size: NA; d_call: TRBD1; cdr3_aa: CASSYRTGEVGGYTF; cdr3_nt: TGTGCCAGCAGCTATCGGACAGGGGAAGTTGGTGGCTACACCTTC
j_call: TRBJ2-6; v_call: TRBV9; clone_size: NA; d_call: TRBD2; cdr3_aa: CASSTGLAGGSGANVLTF; cdr3_nt: TGTGCCAGCAGCACGGGACTAGCGGGAGGGTCTGGGGCCAACGTCCTGACTTTC
j_call: TRBJ2-7; v_call: TRBV30; clone_size: NA; d_call: NA; cdr3_aa: CAWSWGTHEQYF; cdr3_nt: TGTGCCTGGAGTTGGGGGACACACGAGCAGTACTTC
j_call: TRBJ1-1; v_call: TRBV7-9; clone_size: NA; d_call: NA; cdr3_aa: CASSPVLEAFF; cdr3_nt: TGTGCCAGCAGCCCAGTACTAGAAGCTTTCTTT
j_call: TRBJ1-1; v_call: TRBV5-1; clone_size: NA; d_call: NA; cdr3_aa: CASSPQAGMNTEAFF; cdr3_nt: TGCGCCAGCAGCCCGCAGGCGGGTATGAACACTGAAGCTTTCTTT
j_call: TRBJ2-3; v_call: TRBV4-2; clone_size: NA; d_call: TRBD2; cdr3_aa: CASSQDKASGPDTQYF; cdr3_nt: TGTGCCAGCAGCCAAGATAAGGCTAGCGGTCCAGATACGCAGTATTTT
j_call: TRBJ2-2; v_call: TRBV19; clone_size: NA; d_call: NA; cdr3_aa: CATLNQINTGELFF; cdr3_nt: TGTGCCACCCTCAATCAGATTAACACCGGGGAGCTGTTTTTT
j_call: TRBJ1-4; v_call: TRBV4-3; clone_size: NA; d_call: TRBD1; cdr3_aa: CASSQELPGQGAKLFF; cdr3_nt: TGCGCCAGCAGCCAAGAACTACCGGGACAGGGGGCTAAACTGTTTTTT
j_call: TRBJ1-1; v_call: TRBV7-9; clone_size: once; d_call: NA; cdr3_aa: CASSLLADTEAFF; cdr3_nt: TGTGCCAGCAGCCTCCTGGCTGACACTGAAGCTTTCTTT
j_call: TRBJ1-2; v_call: TRBV6-5; clone_size: NA; d_call: TRBD1; cdr3_aa: CASRQGAVHYGYTF; cdr3_nt: TGTGCCAGCAGACAGGGGGCAGTTCACTATGGCTACACCTTC
j_call: TRBJ2-7; v_call: TRBV7-5; clone_size: NA; d_call: NA; cdr3_aa: CVRSLRGMYEQYF; cdr3_nt: TGTGTCAGAAGCTTAAGGGGGATGTACGAGCAGTACTTC
j_call: TRBJ2-7; v_call: TRBV6-1; clone_size: once; d_call: TRBD1; cdr3_aa: CASSEIGTGGYDEQYF; cdr3_nt: TGTGCCAGCAGTGAAATTGGGACAGGGGGCTATGACGAGCAGTACTTC
j_call: TRBJ2-7; v_call: TRBV30; clone_size: once; d_call: NA; cdr3_aa: CAWSVLGYEQYF; cdr3_nt: TGTGCCTGGAGTGTACTAGGGTACGAGCAGTACTTC
j_call: TRBJ2-1; v_call: TRBV9; clone_size: NA; d_call: TRBD2; cdr3_aa: CASSPRPPSGGYNEQFF; cdr3_nt: TGTGCCAGCAGCCCGAGACCCCCTAGCGGGGGGTACAATGAGCAGTTCTTC
j_call: TRBJ2-3; v_call: TRBV9; clone_size: NA; d_call: NA; cdr3_aa: CASSLSGTRGDTQYF; cdr3_nt: TGTGCCAGCAGCCTTAGCGGAACCCGGGGGGATACGCAGTATTTT
j_call: TRBJ2-3; v_call: TRBV5-6; clone_size: NA; d_call: TRBD1; cdr3_aa: CASSRDRGNIADTQYF; cdr3_nt: TGTGCCAGCAGTCGGGACAGGGGGAATATCGCAGATACGCAGTATTTT
j_call: TRBJ1-3; v_call: TRBV5-1; clone_size: NA; d_call: NA; cdr3_aa: CASSLADSSGNTIYF; cdr3_nt: TGCGCCAGCAGCTTGGCGGACAGCTCTGGAAACACCATATATTTT
j_call: TRBJ1-5; v_call: TRBV27; clone_size: NA; d_call: NA; cdr3_aa: CASSFRGNSNQPQHF; cdr3_nt: TGTGCCAGCAGTTTTAGGGGAAATAGCAATCAGCCCCAGCATTTT
j_call: TRBJ2-1; v_call: TRBV7-2; clone_size: NA; d_call: TRBD2; cdr3_aa: CASSLDRGGYNEQFF; cdr3_nt: TGTGCCAGCAGCTTAGACCGGGGGGGTTACAATGAGCAGTTCTTC
j_call: TRBJ1-4; v_call: TRBV5-1; clone_size: NA; d_call: NA; cdr3_aa: CASSIRGGGATNEKLFF; cdr3_nt: TGCGCCAGCAGCATCCGAGGGGGGGGTGCAACTAATGAAAAACTGTTTTTT
j_call: TRBJ2-1; v_call: TRBV2; clone_size: few; d_call: TRBD2; cdr3_aa: CASKGAGEREQFF; cdr3_nt: TGTGCCAGCAAAGGGGCGGGGGAGCGGGAGCAGTTCTTC
j_call: TRBJ2-6; v_call: TRBV30; clone_size: NA; d_call: NA; cdr3_aa: CAWISGANVLTF; cdr3_nt: TGTGCCTGGATCTCCGGGGCCAACGTCCTGACTTTC
j_call: TRBJ2-5; v_call: TRBV10-3; clone_size: once; d_call: NA; cdr3_aa: CAISGVEETQYF; cdr3_nt: TGTGCCATCAGCGGGGTCGAAGAGACCCAGTACTTC
j_call: TRBJ1-6; v_call: TRBV9; clone_size: NA; d_call: NA; cdr3_aa: CASSTYRNSPLHF; cdr3_nt: TGTGCCAGCAGCACATACAGGAATTCACCCCTCCACTTT
j_call: TRBJ2-6; v_call: TRBV5-1; clone_size: NA; d_call: NA; cdr3_aa: CASSPIPTGGANVLTF; cdr3_nt: TGCGCCAGCAGCCCCATTCCGACAGGTGGGGCCAACGTCCTGACTTTC
j_call: TRBJ2-3; v_call: TRBV4-1; clone_size: NA; d_call: TRBD1; cdr3_aa: CASRSLGQGTDTQYF; cdr3_nt: TGCGCCAGCAGATCACTAGGACAGGGGACAGATACGCAGTATTTT
j_call: TRBJ2-6; v_call: TRBV4-3; clone_size: NA; d_call: TRBD1; cdr3_aa: CASSQDRGHYGANVLTF; cdr3_nt: TGCGCCAGCAGCCAAGACAGGGGGCACTATGGGGCCAACGTCCTGACTTTC
j_call: TRBJ2-7; v_call: TRBV9; clone_size: NA; d_call: TRBD1; cdr3_aa: CASSSGQGRYEQYF; cdr3_nt: TGTGCCAGCAGCTCGGGACAGGGAAGGTACGAGCAGTACTTC
j_call: TRBJ2-3; v_call: TRBV7-3; clone_size: NA; d_call: NA; cdr3_aa: CASSRSSRDTQYF; cdr3_nt: TGTGCCAGCAGCAGATCATCCAGAGATACGCAGTATTTT